The source of this TCR beta chain is a study of T-cell reconstitution after alpha-beta-depleted transplantation in children listed by TCRdb under 2016. With regard to the full study: Using TCR repertoire profiling, the study followed T-cell immune reconstitution in a quantitative way in children after TCRalphabeta/CD19-depleted allogeneic hematopoietic cell transplantation.

Receptor amplification or capture employed PCR. The sequencer listed for this sample is Illumina HiSeq 2500. TCR libraries were prepared with molecular barcoding, using unique molecular identifiers to normalize TCRbeta repertoire quantification. In-frame beta chains were kept once TCRdb had trimmed the public reads at Q25 with fastp and called clones with MiXCR. CDR3 protein duplicates are merged, each entry listing the most common genes and DNA. The sample table shows 600,000 to 700,000 distinct CDR3 sequences, and around a sixth are seen once. The ten biggest clones cover 0.85% to 1.3% of the sample. From the germline V gene (reference sequence), CDR1 is DFQATT and CDR2 is SNEGSKA. The CDR3 contains 14 residues, cysteine and phenylalanine counted. Only the CDR3 DNA is retained, 42 bases long and in frame from the first base. The germline V and J ends show losses of 6 bases and 4 bases respectively, and no gene match explains 9 bases of the junction.

This clonotype was detected ten times or more. Its antigen remains undetermined. No much larger clone is present one base from it, and per-base qualities are unavailable. Recombination linked TRBV20-1 to TRBJ1-1; 9 bases in between match TRBD1. This receptor was obtained from a human donor who donated a stem cell graft to a child with acute myeloid leukemia. The sample here was PBMCs from the stem cell graft donor, taken from the stem cell graft. The DNA is as follows: TGCAGTGCATCGGACAGGGGAGTGAGCACTGAAGCTTTCTTT. It is translated as CSASDRGVSTEAFF.